The 14 T cell receptor beta chains reported below all come from one sample, sequenced in a study of blood T cell repertoires in COVID-19. Clones were sequenced by immunoSEQ multiplex PCR, and TCRdb holds only the in-frame ones, with some missing. In the table there are around 200,000 clones, less than 90% of which are singletons. Sequencing input: peripheral blood. The receptors shown here come from a young man with acute or convalescent COVID-19.

The chain joins TRBV12-3 or TRBV12-4 to TRBJ2-5, with D maybe TRBD2 (5 bases). V gave up 3 bases and J gave up 5 bases, with 10 bases separating them. The CDR3 runs to 13 residues. The CDR3 nucleotides read TGTGCCAGCAGTTTCGGTCGCGGGGAGACCCAGTACTTC. Translation: CASSFGRGETQYF.

V usage is TRBV30 and J usage is TRBJ2-7; 8 positions match TRBD1. The CDR3 is 14 residues long. Trimming took 4 bases from V and 1 from J; bases not matched to a gene: 6. The germline gives CDR1 GTSNPN, CDR2 SVGIG (reference sequence). The CDR3 loop is CAWNRDRLSYEQYF. The CDR3, as DNA: TGTGCCTGGAACAGGGACAGGCTATCCTACGAGCAGTACTTC.

The chain combines TRBV14 with TRBJ1-3; weak D call: TRBD1 (6 bases). Germline V gene data show CDR1 as SGHDN and CDR2 as FVKESK. The CDR3 consists of 16 residues. Trimming left V 6 bases short and J 0 bases short, with 15 bases between. CDR3 DNA sequence: TGTGCCAGCAGACAGCAGACCAGGGGCTCTGGAAACACCATATATTTT. The encoded protein is CASRQQTRGSGNTIYF.

The rearrangement links TRBV11-1 to TRBJ1-3, with D unresolved. V lost 1 base and J 1 base, leaving 11 bases between the germline ends. Germline V lookup: CDR1 SGHAT, CDR2 FQDESV (reference sequence). The CDR3 extends over 16 amino acids. For the CDR3, the DNA is TGTGCCAGCAGCTTAGATGCGCGGGCGTCTGGAAACACCATATATTTT. As protein: CASSLDARASGNTIYF. Full variable domain (missing parts from reference TRBV11-1 and TRBJ1-3): EAEVAQSPRYKITEKSQAVAFWCDPISGHATLYWYRQILGQGPELLVQFQDESVVDDSQLPKDRFSAERLKGVDSTLKIQPAELGDSAMYLCASSLDARASGNTIYFGEGSWLTVV.

The chain carries TRBV5-1 and TRBJ2-7; a weak D match, TRBD2 (7 bases). The V end lost 1 base, the J end lost 0 bases, and 17 bases lay between the germline ends. The CDR3 length is 17 residues. Germline CDR1 SGHRS, CDR2 YFSETQ. The DNA for the CDR3 is TGCGCCAGCAGCTTGAGGGGGGGCCCGCTCCTCTCCTACGAGCAGTACTTC. Its protein product is CASSLRGGPLLSYEQYF.

The chain has TRBV6-5 and TRBJ1-6; no reliable D call. Trimming left V 4 bases short and J 16 bases short, with 11 bases between. The CDR3 is made up of 11 amino acids. Germline V CDR1 and CDR2: MNHEY, SVGAGI. The CDR3 DNA reads as TGTGCCAGCAGTTCCTCTGGCAATCTCCACTTT. As protein: CASSSSGNLHF.

This clone has just a few counts. The gene calls are TRBV27 and TRBJ1-6; D is ambiguous. The V gene's germline CDR1 is MNHEY and CDR2 SMNVEV (reference sequence). V lost 4 bases, J lost 6 bases, and 10 bases lay in between. The length of the CDR3 is 14 residues. The CDR3: CASSYGQINSPLHF. The CDR3 region has the DNA TGTGCCAGCAGTTATGGTCAGATTAATTCACCCCTCCACTTT.

This rearrangement joins TRBV11-2 to TRBJ1-3; possibly TRBD1 for D (5 bases). Germline V gene sequence: CDR1 SGHAT, CDR2 FQNNGV. The length of the CDR3 is 16 residues. V lost 5 bases and J lost 0, with 14 bases in between. The CDR3 here is CASSPLGRNSGNTIYF. CDR3 nucleotides: TGTGCCAGCAGCCCCCTGGGGCGTAACTCTGGAAACACCATATATTTT.

The genes are TRBV5-5 and TRBJ2-3; D is perhaps TRBD2 (5 bases). CDR1 is SGHKS, CDR2 YYEKEE, per germline (reference sequence). This CDR3 contains 13 residues. Trimming pared 4 bases from V and 6 bases from J, leaving 12 bases between. CDR3 coding DNA: TGTGCCAGCAGCCCCCCCCGCGGGGATACGCAGTATTTT. Its translation: CASSPPRGDTQYF. Looking up the rest from reference TRBV5-5 and TRBJ2-3 gives the full variable domain: DAGVTQSPTHLIKTRGQQVTLRCSPISGHKSVSWYQQVLGQGPQFIFQYYEKEERGRGNFPDRFSARQFPNYSSELNVNALLLGDSALYLCASSPPRGDTQYFGPGTRLTVL.

The V gene is TRBV7-8, the J gene TRBJ1-2, with no clear D. Trimming took 2 bases from V and 4 from J, leaving 14 bases between them. Germline-derived CDR1 and CDR2 are SGHVS and FQNEAQ. CDR3 length: 15 amino acids. In nucleotides, the CDR3 is TGTGCCAGCAGCTTAAGCCCCGATTCGTCCTATGGCTACACCTTC. Amino acids: CASSLSPDSSYGYTF.

The chain joins TRBV30 to TRBJ1-6; D gene ambiguous. The CDR3 has 13 residues. Between the trimmed V and J ends, which lost 0 bases and 10 bases, there was a span of 10 bases. Germline V gene sequence: CDR1 GTSNPN, CDR2 SVGIG (reference sequence). The CDR3 sequence: CAWSVMAPSPLHF. For the CDR3, the DNA is TGTGCCTGGAGTGTAATGGCCCCCTCACCCCTCCACTTT.

The chain joins TRBV9 to TRBJ1-4; possible D gene TRBD1, 6 bases. Germline V gene lookup returns CDR1 SGDLS and CDR2 YYNGEE. The CDR3 consists of 15 residues. V dropped 0 bases and J dropped 5 bases, with 11 bases sitting between them. CDR3 nucleotide sequence: TGTGCCAGCAGCGTAGCAACAGGGCAGAATGAAAAACTGTTTTTT. The encoded protein is CASSVATGQNEKLFF.

CDR3 loop: CASSRNRGVTEAFF. Here the CDR3 DNA reads TGTGCCAGCAGCAGGAACAGGGGCGTAACTGAAGCTTTCTTT. J is TRBJ1-1 and V is TRBV5-6, with 7 positions matching TRBD1. The length of the CDR3 is 14 residues. Germline V CDR1 and CDR2: SGHDT, YYEEEE. The trim removed 4 bases at V and 5 bases at J, leaving 8 bases unmatched.

The genes are TRBV28 and TRBJ2-7; TRBD2 agrees at 8 bases. The CDR3 sequence is 13 residues long. Germline CDR1 MDHEN, CDR2 SYDVKM. Trimming cost V 6 bases and J 5 bases; bases outside gene matches: 6. The CDR3 DNA reads TGTGCCAGCAGCCCGGGGGGGCGCGACGAGCAGTACTTC. It translates to CASSPGGRDEQYF.